This T cell receptor beta chain was identified during a study of shared clonotypes between healthy human individuals. The repertoire was sequenced with immunoSEQ multiplex PCR; TCRdb's copy has only in-frame clones and lacks some. The sample consists of some 490,000 clones, 81% of them appearing once. The CDR3 runs 16 residues. V was pared by 5 bases and J by 0 bases, with 13 bases between. Looked up from germline, CDR1 is SNHLY and CDR2 is FYNNEI. Sequenced input: PBMCs. The clonotype was recovered from a woman in her thirties or forties in good health. Some clones in this sample may be carry-over from other donors' samples. The chain recombines TRBV2 with TRBJ1-4; no clear D. CDR3 in amino acids: CASSLRRTATNEKLFF. The CDR3 DNA reads TGTGCCAGCAGTTTACGTAGGACCGCAACTAATGAAAAACTGTTTTTT. The whole variable domain, remainder taken from reference TRBV2 and TRBJ1-4, is EPEVTQTPSHQVTQMGQEVILRCVPISNHLYFYWYRQILGQKVEFLVSFYNNEISEKSEIFDDQFSVERPDGSNFTLKIRSTKLEDSAMYFCASSLRRTATNEKLFFGSGTQLSVL.